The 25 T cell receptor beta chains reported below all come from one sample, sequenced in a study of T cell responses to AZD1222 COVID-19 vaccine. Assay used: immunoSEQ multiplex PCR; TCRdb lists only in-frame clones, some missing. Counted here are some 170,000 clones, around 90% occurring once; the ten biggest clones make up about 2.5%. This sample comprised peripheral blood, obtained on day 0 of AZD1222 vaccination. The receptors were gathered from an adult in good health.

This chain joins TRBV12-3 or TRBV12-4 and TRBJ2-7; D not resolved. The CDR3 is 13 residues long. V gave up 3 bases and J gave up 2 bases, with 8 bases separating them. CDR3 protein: CASSLVRPYEQYF. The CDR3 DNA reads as TGTGCCAGCAGTTTGGTCAGGCCCTACGAGCAGTACTTC.

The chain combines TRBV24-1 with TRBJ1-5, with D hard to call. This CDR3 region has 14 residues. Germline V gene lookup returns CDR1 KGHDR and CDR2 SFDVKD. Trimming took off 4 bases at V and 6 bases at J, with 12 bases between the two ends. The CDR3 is CATSEWQSSQPQHF. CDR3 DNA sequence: TGTGCCACCAGTGAATGGCAGTCTAGTCAGCCCCAGCATTTT.

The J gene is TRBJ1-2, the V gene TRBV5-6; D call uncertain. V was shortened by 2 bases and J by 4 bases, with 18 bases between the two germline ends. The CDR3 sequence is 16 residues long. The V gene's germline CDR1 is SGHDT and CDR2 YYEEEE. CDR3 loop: CASSFSVGLGFYGYTF. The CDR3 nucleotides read TGTGCCAGCAGCTTTTCGGTGGGCCTAGGGTTCTATGGCTACACCTTC.

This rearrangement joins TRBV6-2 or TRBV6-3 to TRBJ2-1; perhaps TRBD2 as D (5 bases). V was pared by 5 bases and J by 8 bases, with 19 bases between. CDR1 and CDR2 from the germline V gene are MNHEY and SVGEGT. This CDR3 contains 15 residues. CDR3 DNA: TGTGCCAGCAGTGACCCCCGGGGTGAGGCAGATGAGCAGTTCTTC. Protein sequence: CASSDPRGEADEQFF.

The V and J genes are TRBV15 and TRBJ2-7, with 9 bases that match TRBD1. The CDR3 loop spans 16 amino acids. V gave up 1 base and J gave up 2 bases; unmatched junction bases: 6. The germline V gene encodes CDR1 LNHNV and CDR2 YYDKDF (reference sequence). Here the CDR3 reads CATSRGVGQGTYEQYF. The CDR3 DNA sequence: TGTGCCACCAGCAGAGGAGTGGGACAGGGAACCTACGAGCAGTACTTC.

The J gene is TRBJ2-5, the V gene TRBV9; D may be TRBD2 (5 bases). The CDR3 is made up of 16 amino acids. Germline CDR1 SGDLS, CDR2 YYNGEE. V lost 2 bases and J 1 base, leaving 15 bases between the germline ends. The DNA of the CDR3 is TGTGCCAGCAGCGTGAATGTTGGGCGGGCCCAAGAGACCCAGTACTTC. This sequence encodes CASSVNVGRAQETQYF.

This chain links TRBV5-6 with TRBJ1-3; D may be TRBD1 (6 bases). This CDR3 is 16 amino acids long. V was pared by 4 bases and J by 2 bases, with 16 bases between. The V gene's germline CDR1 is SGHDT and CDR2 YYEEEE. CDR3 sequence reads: CASSRLGQTPGNTIYF. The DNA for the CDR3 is TGTGCCAGCAGCCGACTCGGACAGACTCCTGGAAACACCATATATTTT.

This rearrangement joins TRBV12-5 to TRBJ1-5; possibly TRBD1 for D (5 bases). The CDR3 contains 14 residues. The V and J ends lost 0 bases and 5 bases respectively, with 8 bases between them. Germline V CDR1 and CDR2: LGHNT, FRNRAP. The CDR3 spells CASGLVGEDQPQHF. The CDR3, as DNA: TGTGCTAGTGGTTTGGTAGGGGAGGATCAGCCCCAGCATTTT.

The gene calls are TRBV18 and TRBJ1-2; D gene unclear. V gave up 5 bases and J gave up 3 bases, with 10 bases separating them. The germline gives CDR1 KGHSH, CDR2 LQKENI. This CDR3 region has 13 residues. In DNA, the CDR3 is TGTGCCAGCTCAAGTTCCGGGGACTATGGCTACACCTTC. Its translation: CASSSSGDYGYTF.

For the CDR3, the DNA is TGCGCCAGCAGCTTGCCTAACAATGAGCAGTTCTTC. Protein product: CASSLPNNEQFF. The V call is TRBV5-1, the J call TRBJ2-1; D is ambiguous. The CDR3 has 12 residues. Germline assignment: CDR1 SGHRS and CDR2 YFSETQ. The V and J ends lost 1 base and 5 bases respectively, with 4 bases between them.

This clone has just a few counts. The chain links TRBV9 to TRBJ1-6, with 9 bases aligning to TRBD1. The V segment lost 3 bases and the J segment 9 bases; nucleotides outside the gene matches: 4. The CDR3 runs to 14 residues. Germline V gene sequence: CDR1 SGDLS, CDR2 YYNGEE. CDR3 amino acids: CASSAGQGGSPLHF. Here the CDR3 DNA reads TGTGCCAGCAGCGCGGGACAGGGCGGTTCACCCCTCCACTTT.

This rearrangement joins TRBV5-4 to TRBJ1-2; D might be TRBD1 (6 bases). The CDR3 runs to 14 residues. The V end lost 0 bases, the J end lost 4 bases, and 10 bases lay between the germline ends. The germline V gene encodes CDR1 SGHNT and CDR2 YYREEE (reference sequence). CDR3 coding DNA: TGTGCCAGCAGCTTGGCAGGGGTGGTCTATGGCTACACCTTC. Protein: CASSLAGVVYGYTF.

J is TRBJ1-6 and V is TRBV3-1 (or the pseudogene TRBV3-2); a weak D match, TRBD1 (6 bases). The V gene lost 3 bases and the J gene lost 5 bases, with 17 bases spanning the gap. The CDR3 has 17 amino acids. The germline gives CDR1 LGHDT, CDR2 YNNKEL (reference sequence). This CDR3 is CASSQGGTLAHNSPLHF. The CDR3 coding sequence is TGTGCCAGCAGCCAGGGAGGGACACTGGCCCATAATTCACCCCTCCACTTT.

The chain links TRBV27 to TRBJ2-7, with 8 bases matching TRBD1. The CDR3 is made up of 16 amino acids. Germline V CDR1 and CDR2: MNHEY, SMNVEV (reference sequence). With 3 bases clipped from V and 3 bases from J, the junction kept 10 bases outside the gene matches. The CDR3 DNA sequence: TGTGCCAGCAGTTTGCGCTCGGACAGGGCACTCTACGAGCAGTACTTC. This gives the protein CASSLRSDRALYEQYF.

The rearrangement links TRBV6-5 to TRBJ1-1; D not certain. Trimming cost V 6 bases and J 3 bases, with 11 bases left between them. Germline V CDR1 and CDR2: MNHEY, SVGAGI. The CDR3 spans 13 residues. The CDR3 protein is CASSLPGDTEAFF. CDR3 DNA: TGTGCCAGCAGCCTTCCCGGGGACACTGAAGCTTTCTTT.

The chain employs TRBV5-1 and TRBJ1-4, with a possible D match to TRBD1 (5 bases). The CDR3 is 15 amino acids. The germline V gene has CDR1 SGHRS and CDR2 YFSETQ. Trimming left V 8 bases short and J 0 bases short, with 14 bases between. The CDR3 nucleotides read TGCGCCAGAGGGGCCTATTGGGCAACTAATGAAAAACTGTTTTTT. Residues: CARGAYWATNEKLFF.

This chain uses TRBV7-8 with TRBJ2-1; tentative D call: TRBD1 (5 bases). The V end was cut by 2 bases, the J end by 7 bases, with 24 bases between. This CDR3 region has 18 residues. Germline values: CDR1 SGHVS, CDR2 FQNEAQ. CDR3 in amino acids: CASSLKGVEIRVENEQFF. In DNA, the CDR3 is TGTGCCAGCAGCTTAAAAGGGGTCGAGATTAGGGTGGAAAATGAGCAGTTCTTC.

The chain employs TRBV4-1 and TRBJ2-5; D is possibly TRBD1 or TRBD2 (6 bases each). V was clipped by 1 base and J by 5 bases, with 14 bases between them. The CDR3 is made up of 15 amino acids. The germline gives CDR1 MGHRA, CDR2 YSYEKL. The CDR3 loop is CASSQAGARRETQYF. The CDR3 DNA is TGCGCCAGCAGCCAAGCGGGGGCCCGCAGGGAGACCCAGTACTTC.

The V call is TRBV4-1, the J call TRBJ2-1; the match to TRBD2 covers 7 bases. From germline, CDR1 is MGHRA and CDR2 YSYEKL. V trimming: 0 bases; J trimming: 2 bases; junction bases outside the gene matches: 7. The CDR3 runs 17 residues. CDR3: CASSQEGGRGAYNEQFF. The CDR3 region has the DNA TGCGCCAGCAGCCAAGAGGGCGGGAGAGGAGCCTACAATGAGCAGTTCTTC.

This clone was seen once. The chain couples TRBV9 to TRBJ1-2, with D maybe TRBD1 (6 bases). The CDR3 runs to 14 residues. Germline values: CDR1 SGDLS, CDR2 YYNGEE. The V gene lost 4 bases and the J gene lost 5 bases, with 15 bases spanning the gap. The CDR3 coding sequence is TGTGCCAGCAGCACCGGACAGAAACTATATGGCTACACCTTC. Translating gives CASSTGQKLYGYTF.

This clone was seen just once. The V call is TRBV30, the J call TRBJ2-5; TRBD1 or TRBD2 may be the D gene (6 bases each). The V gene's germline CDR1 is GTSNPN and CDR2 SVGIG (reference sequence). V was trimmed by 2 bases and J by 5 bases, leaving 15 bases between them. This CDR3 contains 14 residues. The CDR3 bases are TGTGCCTGGAGTAGGGGGGCAGGATGGGAGACCCAGTACTTC. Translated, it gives CAWSRGAGWETQYF.

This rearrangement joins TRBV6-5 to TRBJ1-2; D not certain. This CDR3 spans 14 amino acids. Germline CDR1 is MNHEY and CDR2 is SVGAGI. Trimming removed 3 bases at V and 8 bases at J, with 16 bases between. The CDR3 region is CASSYGEEGYGYTF. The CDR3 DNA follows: TGTGCCAGCAGTTATGGCGAAGAGGGTTACGGCTACACCTTC.

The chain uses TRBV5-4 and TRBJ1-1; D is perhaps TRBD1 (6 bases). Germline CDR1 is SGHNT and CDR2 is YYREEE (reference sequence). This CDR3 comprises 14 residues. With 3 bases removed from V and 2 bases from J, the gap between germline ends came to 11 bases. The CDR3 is CASSWGQLNTEAFF. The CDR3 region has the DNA TGTGCCAGCAGCTGGGGGCAGCTCAACACTGAAGCTTTCTTT.

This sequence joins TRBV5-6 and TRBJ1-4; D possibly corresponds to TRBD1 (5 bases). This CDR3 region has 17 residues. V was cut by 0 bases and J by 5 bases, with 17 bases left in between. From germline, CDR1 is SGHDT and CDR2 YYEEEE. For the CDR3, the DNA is TGTGCCAGCAGCTTGGTTCGTACGGGACTCTTCAATGAAAAACTGTTTTTT. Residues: CASSLVRTGLFNEKLFF.

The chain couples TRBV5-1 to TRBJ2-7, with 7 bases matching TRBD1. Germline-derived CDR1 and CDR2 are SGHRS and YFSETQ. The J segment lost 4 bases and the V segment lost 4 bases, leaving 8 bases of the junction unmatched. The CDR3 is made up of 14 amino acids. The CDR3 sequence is CASSPASTGYEQYF. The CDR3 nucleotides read TGCGCCAGCAGCCCCGCCTCGACAGGGTACGAGCAGTACTTC. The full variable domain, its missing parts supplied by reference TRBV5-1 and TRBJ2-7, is KAGVTQTPRYLIKTRGQQVTLSCSPISGHRSVSWYQQTPGQGLQFLFEYFSETQRNKGNFPGRFSGRQFSNSRSEMNVSTLELGDSALYLCASSPASTGYEQYFGPGTRLTVT.